This entry lists 8 T cell receptor beta chains sequenced from one sample in a study of human T cells and chemical hapten exposure. Time point meaning: pre-sensitization, week 0. Treatment defined: therapeutic diphenylcyclopropenone sensitization with weekly scalp DPC. Via MiXCR, TCRdb re-called the RACE reads, giving one row per CDR3 protein. The table records 300,000 to 450,000 distinct CDR3 sequences, approximately 5% of them present only once. The starting material was whole blood, obtained in connection with sensitization to the hapten diphenylcyclopropenone (DPC). These receptors originate from a woman aged 18-29 years with alopecia areata. Some clones in this sample may be carry-over from other donors' samples.

This clonotype appeared many times. This chain uses TRBV28 with TRBJ1-3; the D is unclear. The V gene lost 6 bases and the J gene lost 3 bases, with 18 bases spanning the gap. The CDR3 sequence is 16 residues long. CDR1 is MDHEN and CDR2 is SYDVKM in the germline V gene. As DNA, the CDR3 is TGTGCCAGCAGCCCGAACACGGCGGGGTTTGGAAACACCATATATTTT. Translation: CASSPNTAGFGNTIYF.

This clonotype was seen a handful of times. CDR3 loop: CASSLTGIQTQYF. The CDR3 DNA is TGTGCCAGCAGCTTAACGGGGATCCAGACCCAGTACTTC. V and J are TRBV7-6 and TRBJ2-5; D may be TRBD2 (5 bases). Germline CDR1 is SGHVS and CDR2 is FNYEAQ. Trimming took 2 bases from V and 6 from J, leaving 10 bases between them. CDR3 length equals 13 residues.

The V call is TRBV12-5, the J call TRBJ2-3; weak D call: TRBD1 (5 bases). The CDR3 loop spans 16 amino acids. The V gene's germline CDR1 is LGHNT and CDR2 FRNRAP. V lost 5 bases to trimming and J lost 0 bases, with 15 bases between them. The CDR3 loop is CASGLNMGPSTDTQYF. The CDR3 nucleotides read TGTGCTAGTGGTCTCAATATGGGGCCGAGCACAGATACGCAGTATTTT.

This clonotype was recorded a few times. The chain couples TRBV5-5 to TRBJ2-3; 7 nucleotides align to TRBD2. Per germline, CDR1 SGHKS and CDR2 YYEKEE (reference sequence). V lost 5 bases and J lost 2; bases outside the gene matches: 14. This CDR3 has 17 amino acids. CDR3 region: CASSWNSGAGITDTQYF. For the CDR3, the DNA is TGTGCCAGCAGTTGGAATTCGGGAGCGGGGATCACAGATACGCAGTATTTT.

The chain combines TRBV2 with TRBJ2-7; 8 bases fit TRBD1. The germline V gene has CDR1 SNHLY and CDR2 FYNNEI. The CDR3 has 14 amino acids. J was trimmed by 6 bases and V by 7 bases; bases with no gene match: 11. The CDR3 loop reads CASTRQGPIGEQYF. DNA for the CDR3: TGTGCCAGCACCCGACAGGGGCCGATCGGCGAGCAGTACTTC.

This clonotype showed up just a few times. The J gene is TRBJ1-6, the V gene TRBV20-1, with a tentative D call TRBD1 (5 bases). The CDR3 has 14 residues. V lost 2 bases, J lost 8 bases, and 13 bases lay in between. The germline V gene has CDR1 DFQATT and CDR2 SNEGSKA (reference sequence). DNA for the CDR3: TGCAGTGCTAGACGACAGCTTAAAGATTCACCCCTCCACTTT. It translates to CSARRQLKDSPLHF.

The chain combines TRBV4-3 with TRBJ2-3; 7 positions agree with TRBD1. J gave up 5 bases and V 3 bases, and 5 bases lay outside the gene matches. The CDR3 extends over 14 amino acids. CDR1 and CDR2 from the germline V gene are LGHNA and YSLEER. The CDR3 DNA follows: TGCGCCAGCAGCCATGACAGGGTTATAGATACGCAGTATTTT. It translates to CASSHDRVIDTQYF.

The chain links TRBV19 to TRBJ2-3; 7 bases are a match to TRBD1. Germline CDR1 and CDR2: LNHDA and SQIVND (reference sequence). The CDR3 contains 15 residues. Losses at the gene ends were 3 bases for V and 2 bases for J; bases not matched to a gene: 5. The CDR3 nucleotides are TGTGCCAGTAGTATCGGGGACAGCCACACAGATACGCAGTATTTT. Encoded protein: CASSIGDSHTDTQYF.